This section outlines one T cell receptor beta chain sequence together with its context. Trimming cost V 7 bases and J 5 bases, with 20 bases left between them. Germline CDR1 reads MNHEY; CDR2 reads SVGAGI. This CDR3 has 15 residues. This record comes from a study of Graves' ophthalmopathy and Graves' hyperthyroidism. With a duration under 3 months, ophthalmopathy in the donors showed moderate-to-severe activity, CAS ≥3 and NOSPECS ≥4. The authors amplified TCR beta CDR3 regions, and they did so from RNA transcripts for repertoire sequencing. HTBI primers served in a first-round RT-PCR, which a second-round multiplex PCR followed. TCRdb itself ran the multiplex PCR reads through MiXCR, one entry per CDR3 protein. The data show some 210,000 distinct CDR3 sequences, 25% to 30% seen once.

The clonotype was recovered from a man aged 50 to 59 with Graves' ophthalmopathy. V usage is TRBV6-5 and J usage is TRBJ1-2, with D maybe TRBD1 (6 bases). Sequencing input: peripheral blood. The CDR3 region is CASIYTQGGRYGYTF. The CDR3 nucleotides are TGTGCCAGCATTTATACCCAAGGGGGGCGTTATGGCTACACCTTC.